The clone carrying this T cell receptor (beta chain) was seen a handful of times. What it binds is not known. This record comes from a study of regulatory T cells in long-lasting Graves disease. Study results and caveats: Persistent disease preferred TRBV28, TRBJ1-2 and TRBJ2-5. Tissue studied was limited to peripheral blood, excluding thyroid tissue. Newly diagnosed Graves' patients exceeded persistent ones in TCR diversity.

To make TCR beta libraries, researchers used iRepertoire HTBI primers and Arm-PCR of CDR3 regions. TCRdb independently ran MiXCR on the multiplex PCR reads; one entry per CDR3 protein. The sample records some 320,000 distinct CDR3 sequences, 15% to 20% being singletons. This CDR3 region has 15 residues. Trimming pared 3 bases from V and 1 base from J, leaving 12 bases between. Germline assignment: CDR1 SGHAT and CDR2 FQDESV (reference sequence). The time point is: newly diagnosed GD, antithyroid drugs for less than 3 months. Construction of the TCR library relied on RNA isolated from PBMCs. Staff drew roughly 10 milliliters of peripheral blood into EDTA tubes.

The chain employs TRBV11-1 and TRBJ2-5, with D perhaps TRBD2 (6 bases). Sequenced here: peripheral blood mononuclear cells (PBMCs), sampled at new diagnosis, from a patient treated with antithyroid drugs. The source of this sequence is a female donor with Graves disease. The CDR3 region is CASSFSGGVQETQYF. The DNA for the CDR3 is TGTGCCAGCAGCTTTAGCGGAGGCGTCCAAGAGACCCAGTACTTC.